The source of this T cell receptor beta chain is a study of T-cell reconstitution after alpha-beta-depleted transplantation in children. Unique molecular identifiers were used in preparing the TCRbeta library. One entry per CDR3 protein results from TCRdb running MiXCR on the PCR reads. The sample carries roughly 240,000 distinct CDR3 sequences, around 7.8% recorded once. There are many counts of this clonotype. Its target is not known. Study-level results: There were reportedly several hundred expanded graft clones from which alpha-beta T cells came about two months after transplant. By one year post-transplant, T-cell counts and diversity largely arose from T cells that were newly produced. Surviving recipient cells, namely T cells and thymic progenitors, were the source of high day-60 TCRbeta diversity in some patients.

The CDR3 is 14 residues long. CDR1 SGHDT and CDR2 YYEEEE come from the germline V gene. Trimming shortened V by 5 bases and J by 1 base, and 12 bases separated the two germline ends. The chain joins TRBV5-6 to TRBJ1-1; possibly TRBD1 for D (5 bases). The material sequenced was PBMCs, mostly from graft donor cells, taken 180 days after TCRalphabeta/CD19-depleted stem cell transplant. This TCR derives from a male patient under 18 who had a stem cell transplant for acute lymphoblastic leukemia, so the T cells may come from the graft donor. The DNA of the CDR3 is TGTGCCAGCAGGCCAGGGATTAGGAACACTGAAGCTTTCTTT. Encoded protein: CASRPGIRNTEAFF.